One sample yielded the 5 T cell receptor beta chains listed below, sequenced in a study of T-cell reconstitution after alpha-beta-depleted transplantation in children. Unique molecular identifiers were incorporated during preparation of the TCRbeta library. TCRdb redid the calling of the PCR reads with MiXCR, one entry per CDR3 protein. The data contain hundreds of thousands of distinct CDR3 sequences, 10% to 15% of them seen just once; the ten biggest clones take up around 2.2%. The source material was PBMCs, mostly from graft donor cells, sampled 360 days after TCRalphabeta/CD19-depleted stem cell transplant. All receptors come from a male patient younger than 18 who had a stem cell transplant for acute myeloid leukemia, so the T cells may come from the graft donor.

The chain couples TRBV18 to TRBJ2-7; a possible D gene is TRBD2 (5 bases). CDR1 is KGHSH and CDR2 is LQKENI in the germline V gene. Trimming removed 0 bases at V and 3 bases at J, with 18 bases between. This CDR3 spans 17 amino acids. CDR3 sequence: CASSPPTKQLRFYEQYF. For the CDR3, the DNA is TGTGCCAGCTCACCACCGACTAAGCAGCTCAGATTCTACGAGCAGTACTTC.

The sample holds a few counts of this clonotype. J is TRBJ2-1 and V is TRBV6-2 or TRBV6-3, with 15 bases that match TRBD2. Trimming cost V 4 bases and J 5 bases; bases outside gene matches: 3. CDR1 and CDR2 from the germline V gene are MNHEY and SVGEGT. The CDR3 runs to 16 residues. CDR3 nucleotides: TGTGCCAGCAGTTTCTGGACTAGCGGGAGGGACAATGAGCAGTTCTTC. It codes for CASSFWTSGRDNEQFF.

The chain links TRBV5-5 to TRBJ2-7; D is ambiguous. Germline CDR1 is SGHKS and CDR2 is YYEKEE (reference sequence). CDR3 length: 14 residues. V lost 4 bases to trimming and J lost 1 base, with 12 bases between them. CDR3 sequence: CASSVRGESYEQYF. DNA for the CDR3: TGTGCCAGCAGCGTCCGAGGAGAATCCTACGAGCAGTACTTC.

V gene TRBV2 combines with J gene TRBJ2-1, with 9 bases that match TRBD1. The length of the CDR3 is 19 residues. Germline V gives CDR1 SNHLY, CDR2 FYNNEI. The junction had 15 bases not matched to a gene; V was cut back by 6 bases and J by 0 bases. CDR3 amino acids: CASRGSGQGLQSSYNEQFF. In DNA form, the CDR3 reads TGTGCCAGCAGGGGGTCGGGACAGGGCCTACAAAGCTCCTACAATGAGCAGTTCTTC.

This chain joins TRBV24-1 and TRBJ2-7, with TRBD2 matching over 7 bases. This CDR3 is built from 16 residues. V lost 2 bases to trimming and J lost 1 base; unmatched junction nucleotides: 7. Germline CDR1 KGHDR, CDR2 SFDVKD. CDR3 DNA sequence: TGTGCCACCAGTGATTCGGGGCTAGCGGAGTCCTACGAGCAGTACTTC. Encoded protein: CATSDSGLAESYEQYF.